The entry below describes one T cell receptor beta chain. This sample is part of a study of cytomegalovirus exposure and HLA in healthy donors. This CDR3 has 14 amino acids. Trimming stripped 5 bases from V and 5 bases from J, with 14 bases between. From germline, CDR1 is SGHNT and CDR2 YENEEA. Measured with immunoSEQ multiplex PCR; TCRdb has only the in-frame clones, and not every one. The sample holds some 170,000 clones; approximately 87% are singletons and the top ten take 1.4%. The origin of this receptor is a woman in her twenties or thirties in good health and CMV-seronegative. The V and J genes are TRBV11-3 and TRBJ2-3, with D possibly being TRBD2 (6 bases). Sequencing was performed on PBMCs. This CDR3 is CASSPYRGEDTQYF. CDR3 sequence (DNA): TGTGCCAGCAGCCCGTACCGCGGGGAAGATACGCAGTATTTT. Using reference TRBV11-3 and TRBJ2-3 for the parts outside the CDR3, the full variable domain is EAGVVQSPRYKIIEKKQPVAFWCNPISGHNTLYWYLQNLGQGPELLIRYENEEAVDDSQLPKDRFSAERLKGVDSTLKIQPAELGDSAVYLCASSPYRGEDTQYFGPGTRLTVL.